This T cell receptor (beta chain) was recorded in a study of cytomegalovirus exposure and HLA in healthy donors. Study observations and caveats: Subsequent analysis found a tendency for first-cohort TCR clusters to co-occur within the approximately 130 validation repertoires. Reports indicated that the classifier achieved high specificity and sensitivity in diagnosing cytomegalovirus status. Across donors, most TCRs were seen rarely, yet some public ones were widespread. In vitro experiments confirmed that three CMV-associated chains were specific for CMV antigens.

CDR1 and CDR2 from the germline V gene are SQVTM and ANQGSEA. The length of the CDR3 is 14 residues. Between the trimmed V and J ends, which lost 5 bases and 4 bases, there was a span of 17 bases. Remarks on this clone: Its antigen is unknown.

Clones were read by immunoSEQ multiplex PCR, and TCRdb kept only the in-frame ones, dropping some. The sample includes about 150,000 clones, more than 85% seen only once; the top ten take 0.55% to 0.8%. Sequenced sample: PBMCs. This sequence was found in a man aged 18 to 29 in good health and CMV-seronegative. V and J are TRBV29-1 and TRBJ1-1; D is unclear. CDR3 nucleotides: TGCAGCGTTAAAAGGTATGGTAGCGGCACTGAAGCTTTCTTT. Translated: CSVKRYGSGTEAFF.